This TCR beta chain was sequenced for a study of T cell responses to AZD1222 COVID-19 vaccine. Sequencing was performed with immunoSEQ multiplex PCR; in TCRdb, only in-frame clones are kept and a portion is missing. The table lists around 220,000 clones, around 94% of them singletons. Regarding the study as a whole: The sample set comprised mostly white British donors with more females, and clonal diversity was possibly underestimated.

The CDR3 is 13 amino acids. V was trimmed by 5 bases and J by 6 bases, leaving 10 bases between them. About this clone itself: Its antigen remains unidentified.

V usage is TRBV12-3 or TRBV12-4 and J usage is TRBJ2-2, with D perhaps given as TRBD1 or TRBD2 (5 bases each). The source is an adult who received the MenACWY meningococcal vaccine as a control. The sample consisted of peripheral blood, taken 28 days after the second dose of the MenACWY control vaccine. The CDR3 DNA follows: TGTGCCAGCAGTATTGGGGGTGCCGGGGAGCTGTTTTTT. This gives the protein CASSIGGAGELFF.